This TCR beta chain emerged from a study of shared T cell receptors in the human thymus. Some clones are missing from TCRdb's copy, which holds only in-frame ones; the method was immunoSEQ multiplex PCR. The repertoire holds approximately 68,000 clones, with over 90% as singletons. Germline V gene lookup returns CDR1 LNHDA and CDR2 SQIVND (reference sequence). Trimming took off 6 bases at V and 0 bases at J, with 9 bases between the two ends. The CDR3 totals 13 residues. This clonotype originated in a human donor. Sequenced: thymocytes. This chain links TRBV19 with TRBJ2-7; D is possibly TRBD1 or TRBD2 (5 bases each). The CDR3: CASRRGDSYEQYF. The CDR3 DNA reads TGTGCCAGTAGACGAGGGGACTCCTACGAGCAGTACTTC. Full variable domain (outside the CDR3, taken from reference TRBV19 and TRBJ2-7): DGGITQSPKYLFRKEGQNVTLSCEQNLNHDAMYWYRQDPGQGLRLIYYSQIVNDFQKGDIAEGYSVSREKKESFPLTVTSAQKNPTAFYLCASRRGDSYEQYFGPGTRLTVT.